The present TCR beta chain was sequenced within a study of cytomegalovirus exposure and HLA in healthy donors (dated by TCRdb to about 2017). Regarding the research as a whole: According to an earlier analysis of several hundred of the donors, about 179 million T cells yielded some 110 million unique TCR beta sequences and approximately 300 Gb of sequence data. In the later analysis, no new phenotypic data were used to find candidate immune exposures; instead, reliance was placed on TCR beta sequences and their occurrence across donors. On average, roughly 250,000 unique TCR beta nucleotide sequences were sequenced per donor among 398 genotyped donors of the cohort, with roughly 18% of those sequences being non-productive. Alongside the repertoire data, information on donor age, sex, ethnicity and CMV serostatus was compiled. In addition to the first cohort of about 650 subjects, a separate validation cohort of around 110 different subjects was used. An earlier analysis of 587 of the donors applied high-throughput TCR beta sequencing to assess whether each TCR beta V gene segment acted as functional or pseudogenic. Roughly 300 gigabases of sequencing data and tens of millions of unique TCR sequences were included in an early release covering roughly 600 HLA-typed donors. Typing coverage varied by locus: about 629-640 donors for A, B, C, DRB1 and DQB1; around 560 for DQA1; more than 600 for DPA1; under 490 for DPB1. Every discovery cohort repertoire had been produced on one sequencing platform. A later analysis re-analyzed previously published TCR beta repertoires from 500 to 700 donors and added high-resolution HLA genotyping to study TCR occurrence patterns. About five DR-DQ haplotypes were treated as single units for association and clustering because of strong linkage in the cohort. High-throughput TCR immunosequencing, statistical association of individual TCRs with disease status, and machine learning were combined to predict cytomegalovirus infection status. The study profiled the T cell repertoires of 500 to 800 subjects by immunosequencing and related them to cytomegalovirus serostatus. Both class I and class II loci were covered by HLA typing, at four-digit resolution. Among the approximately 400 genotyped donors, approximately 77% belonged to the genetic ancestry cluster associated with self-reported Caucasian donors. Genome-wide SNP genotypes for about 60% of the roughly 700 donors were used in a later genetic analysis, which treated that subset as a discovery cohort. The aim of the study was to test whether cataloging public T cell receptors could identify signatures of past pathogen exposure. Study-wide findings and limitations: Most CMV-associated TCR beta chains appeared to be HLA-restricted in a later analysis, and the HLA associations seemed to be driven largely by CMV exposure. The only immune exposure information available for the cohort was CMV serostatus. Because some donors lacked HLA typing at each locus, the association tests relied only on the typed subset. It was suggested by the authors that the approach could potentially be generalized to other disease states and immunological phenotypes. At a false discovery rate of 0.05, a later analysis linked approximately 18,000 TCR beta sequences to specific HLA alleles. The classifier was reported to diagnose cytomegalovirus status with high specificity and sensitivity in both the original and validation cohorts. A few of the identified cytomegalovirus-associated TCR beta chains were confirmed in vitro to be specific for cytomegalovirus antigens. In an earlier analysis of fewer than 750 of the donors, most TCR beta V segments were observed in productive rearrangements about 87% or about 30% of the time, broadly matching IMGT annotations. Linkage disequilibrium might explain the correlated functional status among segregating V segments, but an unknown experimental factor could not be ruled out. Only TCR beta chains were sequenced in this cohort, and the absence of alpha or paired-chain data limited detectable features. The study gave a list of around 170 TCR beta chains associated with cytomegalovirus. Most TCR sequences were seen in very few donors, while some public TCRs were found in many individuals. When HLA alleles, especially DR and DQ, strongly co-occurred, attributing TCR associations to individual alleles was difficult. According to a later analysis, parvovirus B19, influenza, CMV and Epstein-Barr virus appeared linked to several top co-occurrence clusters. In a later analysis, HLA-associated TCR beta chains were found to be more clonally expanded and to have lower generation probabilities than equally common non-associated chains. Compared with the approximately 700-donor mean, donors in an Asian-associated ancestry cluster had fewer N-insertions in productive TCRs, according to a later genetic analysis. A cluster of highly shared sequence variants was judged likely to represent a technical artifact of the sequencing pipeline. A further reported finding was that TCR beta sequences accurately predicted the HLA-A and HLA-B alleles for most subjects in the first cohort. Some IMGT-functional V segments, including TRBV6-2 and TRBV6-3, could not be told apart with the 87-base-pair reads, so those segments were excluded. An association between a missense DCLRE1C variant and V-gene and J-gene trimming of TCR beta chains was found in a later genetic analysis and replicated in an independent cohort. Presence/absence analyses assumed roughly uniform sequencing depth across donors, an assumption that may not hold. In a later analysis, the rate of TCR association differed among HLA loci, with DRB1 alleles having the most associated TCRs and HLA-C alleles having the fewest. Over 15 rarely observed V segments, including chromosome 9 orphons, were excluded from the earlier analysis of approximately 500 of the donors because counts were too low.

The cohort consisted of hundreds of healthy bone marrow donors. At the time of sampling, every cohort member was nominally healthy, though immune exposures that went unrecorded were likely present. The donor tested CMV seronegative, placing the donor among the 350 to 400 seronegative members of the cohort. A peripheral blood sample was collected from each donor, and TCR beta sequencing was performed on peripheral blood mononuclear cells. The Qiagen DNeasy Blood Extraction Kit was used to extract genomic DNA from the blood cell samples. Turning to this clone: It lacks a known antigen. No much larger clone exists at a distance of one base, and base qualities are not known.

Library creation used the immunoSEQ multiplex PCR assay. A mixture of 60 forward primers for TCR Vbeta segments and 13 reverse primers for TCR Jbeta segments was used in the multiplex PCR. Amplification of the CDR3 region of rearranged TCR beta genes was performed with a multiplex PCR assay on genomic DNA. Amplified TCR beta libraries were sequenced as 87-base-pair reads on the Illumina HiSeq System. As for how the authors treated the data: A later analysis tallied tens of millions of unique TCR beta chains across the 666 repertoires, and 10 million to 11 million of those chains were shared by two or more donors. Raw reads were error-corrected and collapsed into unique sequences with a nearest-neighbor algorithm that merged closely related sequences to remove PCR and sequencing errors. Alignment of CDR3 sequences to IMGT reference sequences was used to assign V, D and J gene segments. For a sequence to be retained, a match of at least six nucleotides to both a V gene segment and a J gene segment was required. Rearrangements were called productive when the CDR3 lacked stop codons and stayed in frame with V and J; all others were non-productive. Following IMGT convention, CDR3 was defined as the stretch from the second conserved V-encoded cysteine to the conserved J-encoded phenylalanine. The earlier analysis of a few hundred of the donors excluded any sequence lacking an unambiguous match to a single V gene segment. In an earlier analysis of 500 to 750 of the donors, V segments were called functional above 56.7% productive rearrangements and were called segregating when the between-donor standard deviation exceeded 5%. A statistical classification framework was developed to diagnose cytomegalovirus status using the catalog of TCR beta chain sequences. In a later analysis, V and J genes were assigned by comparing TCR nucleotide sequences against IMGT/GENE-DB human TR gene sequences. A later analysis assigned CDR3 sequences and most-parsimonious VDJ recombination scenarios with the TCRdist pipeline. A later analysis defined each TCR beta chain by its CDR3 amino acid sequence plus V-gene family, and excluded reads lacking a unique V-gene family. As a way to deal with suspected cross-contamination and a sequencing artifact, a later analysis dropped 450 to 700 nucleotide sequences that were highly shared and had low generation probability. In a later analysis, a clonal expansion index for each public chain was calculated from normalized within-repertoire ranks of inferred template counts. Generation probabilities in a later analysis came from a VDJ recombination model fitted to out-of-frame rearrangements, and those results were checked against IGoR. Hypergeometric tests were used in a later analysis to score TCR-TCR, TCR-HLA and TCR-CMV co-occurrence, with a repertoire-size bias correction applied to the TCR pairs. In a later analysis, false discovery rates were estimated by permuting HLA or CMV assignments 20 times. In a later analysis, co-occurring TCRs were grouped using DBSCAN, with TCRdist sequence similarity added in when clustering inside HLA-allele-positive subsets. For co-occurrence clustering, repertoires with fewer than 30,000 or more than 120,000 public chains were excluded, along with four to six repertoires with anomalous nucleotide sharing. Sourced from immuneACCESS, this table was stored by TCRdb with only in-frame sequences that have V and J called. A share of the clones is absent; for the studies checked, an unresolved V gene accounts for under half, and the remainder has no known explanation. The V and J calls and clone size are taken from that table; D and trimming were inferred from the DNA. This sample lists more than 90,000 clones; 60% to 85% were detected once. 8% to 13% of the sample comes from the top ten.

Trimming removed 6 bases from V and 3 bases from J; the gene matches leave 12 bases unexplained. Measured from the cysteine to the phenylalanine, the CDR3 is 16 residues long. The retained sequence is limited to the CDR3, 48 bases, with the frame set at the first base. CDR1 MNHEY and CDR2 SMNVEV were looked up in the germline V gene (reference sequence). The source is a man in his fifties in good health and CMV-seronegative. The sample comprised PBMCs. In this chain, TRBV27 is recombined with TRBJ2-7; 9 junctional bases match TRBD1. The CDR3 in this case is CASSHTMPGQGYEQYF. In nucleotide form, the sequence is TGTGCCAGCAGCCATACGATGCCGGGACAGGGCTACGAGCAGTACTTC.